This entry features one T cell receptor beta chain sequence. Germline V gives CDR1 LNHDA, CDR2 SQIVND (reference sequence). The CDR3 contains 14 residues. V dropped 0 bases and J dropped 5 bases, with 10 bases sitting between them. The data were obtained in a study of blood T cell repertoires in COVID-19. About the study: T cells, B-cell-depleted T cells, or PBMCs supplied cDNA or gDNA.

Individuals aged about 18 to 89 years were recruited from some 26 US areas. For recovered donors of Cohort 3, there were two negative PCRs, clearance, or symptom resolution. In the authors' methods: Cell counts per sample came from amplifying reference gene primers. Data came from immunoSEQ multiplex PCR; TCRdb stores just in-frame clones and leaves some out. V, J and clone size reflect that table, while D and trimming were determined from the DNA. This repertoire shows about 220,000 clones, about 88% found once; its top ten account for more than 2.5%. The receptor comes from a woman in her thirties who had recovered from COVID-19. The chain employs TRBV19 and TRBJ1-1; D remains unclear. Sequencing input: PBMCs or T cells enriched from blood (not recorded which). DNA for the CDR3: TGTGCCAGTAGTATAGAGAGGGATAGGACTGAAGCTTTCTTT. It translates to CASSIERDRTEAFF.